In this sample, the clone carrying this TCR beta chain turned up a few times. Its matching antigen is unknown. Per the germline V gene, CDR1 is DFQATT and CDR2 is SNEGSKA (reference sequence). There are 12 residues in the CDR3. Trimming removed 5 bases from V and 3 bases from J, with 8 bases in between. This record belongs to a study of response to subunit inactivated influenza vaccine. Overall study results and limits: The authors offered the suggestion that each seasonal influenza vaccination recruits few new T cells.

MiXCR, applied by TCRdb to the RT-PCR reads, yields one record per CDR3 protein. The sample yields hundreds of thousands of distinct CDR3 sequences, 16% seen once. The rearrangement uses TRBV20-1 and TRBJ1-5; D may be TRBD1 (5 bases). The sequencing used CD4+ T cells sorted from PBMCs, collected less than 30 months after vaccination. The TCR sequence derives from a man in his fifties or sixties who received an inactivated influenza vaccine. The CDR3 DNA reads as TGCAGTGCTCAGGGAACCAATCAGCCCCAGCATTTT. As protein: CSAQGTNQPQHF.